This T cell receptor (beta chain) came from a study of T cell clonality in common variable immunodeficiency. Study-level results: In common variable immunodeficiency, TCR beta chains reportedly carried fewer deletions and N-nucleotide insertions. CVID subjects showed higher TCRbeta clonality than healthy controls. Shared TCRbeta clones were fewer between CVID subjects than controls.

This clone was detected many times. Its antigen is undetermined. Sequencing ends 3 residues short of the CDR3 end; the germline J gene provides the rest. CDR3 length: 11 amino acids. Germline V lookup: CDR1 SGHDT, CDR2 YYEEEE. Each donor provided about 4.5 to 8.5 ml of heparinized whole blood. Assay: immunoSEQ multiplex PCR; the TCRdb copy retains only in-frame clones and omits some. The sample has 55,000 or so clones, none seen only once. Sequencing was performed on peripheral blood mononuclear cells. This chain connects TRBV5-6 to TRBJ1-2; D is unresolved. The TCR comes from a person between 18 and 69 years old in good health. CDR3 amino acids: CASSLGGGYTF. CDR3 bases read: TGTGCCAGCAGCTTGGGAGGGGGC.